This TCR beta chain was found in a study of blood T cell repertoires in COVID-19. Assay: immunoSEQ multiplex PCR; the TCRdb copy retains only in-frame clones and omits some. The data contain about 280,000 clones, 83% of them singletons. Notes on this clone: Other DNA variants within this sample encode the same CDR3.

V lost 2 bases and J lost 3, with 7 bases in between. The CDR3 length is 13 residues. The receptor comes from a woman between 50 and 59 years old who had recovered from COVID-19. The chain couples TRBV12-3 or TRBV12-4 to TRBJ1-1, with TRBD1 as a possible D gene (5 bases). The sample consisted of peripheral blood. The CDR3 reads CASSLTGDTEAFF. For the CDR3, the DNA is TGTGCCAGCAGTTTAACGGGGGACACTGAAGCTTTCTTT.